The source of this T cell receptor beta chain is a study of cytomegalovirus exposure and HLA in healthy donors. This CDR3 has 15 amino acids. Germline loops: CDR1 GTSNPN, CDR2 SVGIG (reference sequence). Trimming took 0 bases from V and 2 from J, leaving 11 bases between them. Study-wide findings and caveats: Published work reported that the classifier diagnosed cytomegalovirus status with high specificity and sensitivity. Productive status was seen about 90% or about 30% of the time for most TCR beta V segments in an earlier analysis. Available immune exposure information was restricted to CMV serostatus only.

Concerning this clone itself: Its specificity is not known.

This PCR relied on a set of 60 Vbeta primers and 13 Jbeta primers. The table came from immunoSEQ multiplex PCR; TCRdb's copy has only in-frame clones and leaves some out. The table includes some 77,000 clones, over 70% detected once. The receptor was isolated from a woman in her thirties or forties in good health and CMV-seropositive. The rearrangement uses TRBV30 and TRBJ1-5, with D unclear. Sequenced input: PBMCs. CDR3 in amino acids: CAWSVGGFGNQPQHF. For the CDR3, the DNA is TGTGCCTGGAGTGTAGGCGGATTTGGCAATCAGCCCCAGCATTTT.